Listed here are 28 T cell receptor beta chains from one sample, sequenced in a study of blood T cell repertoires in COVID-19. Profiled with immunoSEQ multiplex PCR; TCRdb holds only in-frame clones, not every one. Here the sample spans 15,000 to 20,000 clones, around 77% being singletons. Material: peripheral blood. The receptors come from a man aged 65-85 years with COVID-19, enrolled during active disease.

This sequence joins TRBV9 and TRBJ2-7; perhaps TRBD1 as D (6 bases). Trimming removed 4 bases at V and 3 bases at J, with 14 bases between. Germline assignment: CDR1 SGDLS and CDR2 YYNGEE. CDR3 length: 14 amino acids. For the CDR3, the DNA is TGTGCCAGCAGCTCACACAGGGAGAACTACGAGCAGTACTTC. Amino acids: CASSSHRENYEQYF.

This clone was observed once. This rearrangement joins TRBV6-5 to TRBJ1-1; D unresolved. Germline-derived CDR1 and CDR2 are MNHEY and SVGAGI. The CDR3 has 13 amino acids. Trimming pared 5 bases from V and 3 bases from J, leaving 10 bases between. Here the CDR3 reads CASSNRPDTEAFF. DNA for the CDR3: TGTGCCAGCAGTAACAGACCGGACACTGAAGCTTTCTTT.

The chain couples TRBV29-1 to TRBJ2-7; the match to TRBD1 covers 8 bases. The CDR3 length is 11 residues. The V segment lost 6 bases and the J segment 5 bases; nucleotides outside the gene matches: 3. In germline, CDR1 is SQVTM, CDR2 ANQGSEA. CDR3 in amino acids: CSVRQGNEQYF. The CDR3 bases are TGCAGCGTCCGACAGGGGAACGAGCAGTACTTC.

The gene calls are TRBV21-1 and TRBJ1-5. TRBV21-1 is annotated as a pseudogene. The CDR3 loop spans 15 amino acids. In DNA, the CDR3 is TGTGCCAGCAGCAAAAGGGGGGGTTGCCGACAGCCCCAGCATTTT. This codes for CASSKRGGCRQPQHF.

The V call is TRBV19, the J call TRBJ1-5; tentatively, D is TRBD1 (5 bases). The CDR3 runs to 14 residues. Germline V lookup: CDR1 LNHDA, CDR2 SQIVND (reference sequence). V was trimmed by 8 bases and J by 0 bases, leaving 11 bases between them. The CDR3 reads CASQSDNSNQPQHF. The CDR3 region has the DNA TGTGCCAGTCAGTCGGACAATAGCAATCAGCCCCAGCATTTT.

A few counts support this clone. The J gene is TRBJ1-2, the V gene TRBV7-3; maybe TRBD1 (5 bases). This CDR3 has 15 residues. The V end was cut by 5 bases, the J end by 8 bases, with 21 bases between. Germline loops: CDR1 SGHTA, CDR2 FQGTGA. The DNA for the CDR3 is TGTGCCAGCAGCACATGGACATCTCACGCTCGGGGCTACACCTTC. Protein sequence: CASSTWTSHARGYTF.

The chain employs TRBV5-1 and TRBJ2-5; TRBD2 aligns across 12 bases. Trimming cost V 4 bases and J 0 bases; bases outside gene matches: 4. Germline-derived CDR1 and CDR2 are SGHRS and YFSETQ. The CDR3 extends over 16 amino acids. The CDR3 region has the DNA TGCGCCAGCAGCGGTCTAGCGGGAGGGCACCAAGAGACCCAGTACTTC. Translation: CASSGLAGGHQETQYF.

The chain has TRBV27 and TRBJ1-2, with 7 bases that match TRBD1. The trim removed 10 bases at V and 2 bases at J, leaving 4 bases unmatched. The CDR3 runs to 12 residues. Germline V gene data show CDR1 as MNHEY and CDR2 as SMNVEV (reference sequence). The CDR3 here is CATKTGNYGYTF. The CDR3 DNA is TGTGCCACCAAGACAGGGAACTATGGCTACACCTTC.

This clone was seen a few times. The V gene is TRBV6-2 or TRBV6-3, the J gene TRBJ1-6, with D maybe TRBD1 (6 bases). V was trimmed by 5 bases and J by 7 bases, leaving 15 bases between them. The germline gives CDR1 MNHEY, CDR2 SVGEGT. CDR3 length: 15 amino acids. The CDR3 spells CASSLRGRANSPLHF. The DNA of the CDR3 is TGTGCCAGCAGTCTCAGGGGTAGGGCGAATTCACCCCTCCACTTT.

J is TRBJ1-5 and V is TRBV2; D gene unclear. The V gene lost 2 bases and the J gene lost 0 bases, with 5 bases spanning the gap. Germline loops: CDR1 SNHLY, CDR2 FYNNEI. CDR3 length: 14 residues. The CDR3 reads CASSELRSNQPQHF. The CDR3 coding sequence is TGTGCCAGCAGTGAATTGCGTAGCAATCAGCCCCAGCATTTT.

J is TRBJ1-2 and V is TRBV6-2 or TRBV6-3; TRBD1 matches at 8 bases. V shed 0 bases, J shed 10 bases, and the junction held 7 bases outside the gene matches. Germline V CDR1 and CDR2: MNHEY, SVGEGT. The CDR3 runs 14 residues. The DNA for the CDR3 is TGTGCCAGCAGTTACTCTTCAGGGGGCGGGCCCTACACCTTC. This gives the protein CASSYSSGGGPYTF.

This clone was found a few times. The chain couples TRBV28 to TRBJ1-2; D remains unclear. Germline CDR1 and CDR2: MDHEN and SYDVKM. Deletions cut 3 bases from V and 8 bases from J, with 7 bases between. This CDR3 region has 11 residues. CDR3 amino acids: CASSFYGGYTF. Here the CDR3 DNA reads TGTGCCAGCAGTTTTTACGGGGGCTACACCTTC.

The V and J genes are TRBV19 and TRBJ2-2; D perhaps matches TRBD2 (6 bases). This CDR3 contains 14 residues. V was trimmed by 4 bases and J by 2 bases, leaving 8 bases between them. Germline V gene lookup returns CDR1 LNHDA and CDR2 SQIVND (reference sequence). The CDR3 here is CASSRRENTGELFF. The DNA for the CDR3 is TGTGCCAGTAGTAGGAGGGAAAACACCGGGGAGCTGTTTTTT.

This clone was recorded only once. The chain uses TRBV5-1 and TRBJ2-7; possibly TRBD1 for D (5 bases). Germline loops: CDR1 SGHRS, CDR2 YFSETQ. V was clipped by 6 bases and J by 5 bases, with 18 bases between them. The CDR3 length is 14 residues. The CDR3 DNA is TGCGCCAGCACCCCAGGGATGGGTCGGAACGAGCAGTACTTC. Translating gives CASTPGMGRNEQYF.

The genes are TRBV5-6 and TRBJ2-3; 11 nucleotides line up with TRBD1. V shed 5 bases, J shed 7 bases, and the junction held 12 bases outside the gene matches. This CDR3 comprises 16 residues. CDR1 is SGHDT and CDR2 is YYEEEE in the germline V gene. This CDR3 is CASSQTPGQGGNTQYF. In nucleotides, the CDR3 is TGTGCCAGCAGTCAAACACCGGGACAGGGGGGGAATACGCAGTATTTT.

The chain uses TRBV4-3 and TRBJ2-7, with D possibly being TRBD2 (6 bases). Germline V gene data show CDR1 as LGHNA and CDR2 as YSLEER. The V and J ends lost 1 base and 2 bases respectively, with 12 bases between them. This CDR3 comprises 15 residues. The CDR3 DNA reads TGCGCCAGCAGCCAAGGGGCGGGACGGACCTACGAGCAGTACTTC. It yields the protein CASSQGAGRTYEQYF.

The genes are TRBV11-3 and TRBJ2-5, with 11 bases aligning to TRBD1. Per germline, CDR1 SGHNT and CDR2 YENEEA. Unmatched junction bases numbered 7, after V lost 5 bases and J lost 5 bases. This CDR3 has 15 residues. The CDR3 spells CASSPRTGGRETQYF. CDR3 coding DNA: TGTGCCAGCAGCCCCCGGACAGGGGGCAGGGAGACCCAGTACTTC.

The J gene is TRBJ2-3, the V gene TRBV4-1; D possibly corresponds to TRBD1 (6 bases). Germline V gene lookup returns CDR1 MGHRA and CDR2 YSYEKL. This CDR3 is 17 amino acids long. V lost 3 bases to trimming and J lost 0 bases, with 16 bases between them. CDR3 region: CASSQLWGQPSTDTQYF. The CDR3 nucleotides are TGCGCCAGCAGCCAGCTCTGGGGACAACCTAGCACAGATACGCAGTATTTT.

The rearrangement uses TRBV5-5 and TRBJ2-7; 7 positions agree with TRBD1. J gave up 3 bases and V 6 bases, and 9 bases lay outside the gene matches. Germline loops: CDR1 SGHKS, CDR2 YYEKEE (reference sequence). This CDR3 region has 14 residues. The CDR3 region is CASILGDSFYEQYF. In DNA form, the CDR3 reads TGTGCCAGCATCTTAGGGGACAGCTTCTACGAGCAGTACTTC.

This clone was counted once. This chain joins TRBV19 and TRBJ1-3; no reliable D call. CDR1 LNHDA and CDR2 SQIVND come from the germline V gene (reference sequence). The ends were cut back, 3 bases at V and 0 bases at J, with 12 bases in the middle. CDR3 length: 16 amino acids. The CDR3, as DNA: TGTGCCAGTAGTATCGAAGGAGTAAGCTCTGGAAACACCATATATTTT. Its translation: CASSIEGVSSGNTIYF.

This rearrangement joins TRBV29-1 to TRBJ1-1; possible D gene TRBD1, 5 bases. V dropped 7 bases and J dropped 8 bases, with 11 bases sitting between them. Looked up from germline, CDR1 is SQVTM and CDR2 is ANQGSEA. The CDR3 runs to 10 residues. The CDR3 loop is CSGGGVEAFF. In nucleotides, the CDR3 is TGCAGCGGAGGAGGGGTGGAAGCTTTCTTT.

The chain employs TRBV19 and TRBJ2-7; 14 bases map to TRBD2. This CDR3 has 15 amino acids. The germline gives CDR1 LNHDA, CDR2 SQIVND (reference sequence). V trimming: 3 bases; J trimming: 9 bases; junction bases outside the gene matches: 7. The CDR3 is CASSMRGLAGEGQYF. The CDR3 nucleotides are TGTGCCAGTAGTATGAGGGGACTAGCGGGAGAAGGGCAGTACTTC.

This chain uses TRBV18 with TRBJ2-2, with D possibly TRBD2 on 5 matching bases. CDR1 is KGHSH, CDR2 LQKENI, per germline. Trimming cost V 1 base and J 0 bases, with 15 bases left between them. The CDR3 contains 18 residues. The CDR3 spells CASSPRALSGTNTGELFF. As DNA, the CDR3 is TGTGCCAGCTCACCACGGGCCTTGAGCGGAACGAACACCGGGGAGCTGTTTTTT.

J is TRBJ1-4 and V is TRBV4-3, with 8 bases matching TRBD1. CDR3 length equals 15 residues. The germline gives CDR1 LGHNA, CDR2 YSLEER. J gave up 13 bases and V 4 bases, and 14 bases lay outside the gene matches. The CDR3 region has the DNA TGCGCCAGCAGCCCTGAAGGGGACAGGAGAAATGGACTGTTTTTT. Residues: CASSPEGDRRNGLFF.

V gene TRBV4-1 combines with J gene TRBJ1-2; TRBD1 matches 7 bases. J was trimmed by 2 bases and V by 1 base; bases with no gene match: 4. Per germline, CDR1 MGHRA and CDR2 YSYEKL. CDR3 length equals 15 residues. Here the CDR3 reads CASSQVVQGNYGYTF. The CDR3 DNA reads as TGCGCCAGCAGCCAAGTAGTACAGGGGAACTATGGCTACACCTTC.

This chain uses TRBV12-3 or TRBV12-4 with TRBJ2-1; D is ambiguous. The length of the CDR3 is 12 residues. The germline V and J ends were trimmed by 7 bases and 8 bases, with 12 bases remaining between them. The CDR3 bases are TGTGCCAGCACCCCCTACCTCGATGAGCAGTTCTTC. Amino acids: CASTPYLDEQFF.

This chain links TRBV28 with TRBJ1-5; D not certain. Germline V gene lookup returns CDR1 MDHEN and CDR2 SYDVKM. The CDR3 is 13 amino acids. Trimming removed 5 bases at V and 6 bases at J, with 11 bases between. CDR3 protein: CASSRGFSQPQHF. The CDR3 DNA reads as TGTGCCAGCAGTCGGGGTTTTAGTCAGCCCCAGCATTTT.

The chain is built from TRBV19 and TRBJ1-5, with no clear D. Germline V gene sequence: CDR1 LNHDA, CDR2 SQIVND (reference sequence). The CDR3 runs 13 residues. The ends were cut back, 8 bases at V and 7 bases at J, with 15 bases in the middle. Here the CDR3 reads CASLGQVYQPQHF. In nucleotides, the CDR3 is TGTGCCAGTCTCGGTCAGGTTTACCAGCCCCAGCATTTT.